Following are 28 T cell receptor beta chains from one sample sequenced in a study of cytomegalovirus exposure and HLA in healthy donors. This PCR relied on a set of 60 Vbeta primers and 13 Jbeta primers. Libraries were prepared by immunoSEQ multiplex PCR; TCRdb keeps only in-frame clonotypes and omits some of them. There are about 300,000 clones in the sample; approximately 90% occur only once, and 3.5% to 4% lies in the top ten. Sequenced sample: PBMCs. Receptor source: a man aged 40-49 years in good health and CMV-seropositive.

The rearrangement uses TRBV14 and TRBJ2-1, with a possible D match to TRBD2 (6 bases). This CDR3 region has 14 residues. Looked up from germline, CDR1 is SGHDN and CDR2 is FVKESK. V gave up 4 bases and J gave up 7 bases, with 14 bases separating them. CDR3 coding DNA: TGTGCCAGCAGCCCTAACGGGAGAGGTAATGAGCAGTTCTTC. It codes for CASSPNGRGNEQFF. The full variable domain, with the rest looked up from reference TRBV14 and TRBJ2-1, is EAGVTQFPSHSVIEKGQTVTLRCDPISGHDNLYWYRRVMGKEIKFLLHFVKESKQDESGMPNNRFLAERTGGTYSTLKVQPAELEDSGVYFCASSPNGRGNEQFFGPGTRLTVL.

The chain recombines TRBV6-1 with TRBJ2-3, with TRBD2 identical over 7 bases. There are 15 residues in the CDR3. Germline values: CDR1 MNHNS, CDR2 SASEGT. Trimming took 6 bases from V and 2 from J; bases not matched to a gene: 8. The CDR3 sequence: CASRWGGPHTDTQYF. The CDR3 DNA sequence: TGTGCCAGCAGATGGGGAGGGCCCCACACAGATACGCAGTATTTT.

The rearrangement joins TRBV29-1 to TRBJ2-7, with TRBD2 matching 9 bases. Germline V CDR1 and CDR2: SQVTM, ANQGSEA. With 6 bases clipped from V and 1 base from J, the junction kept 7 bases outside the gene matches. The CDR3 is 14 amino acids. The DNA of the CDR3 is TGCAGCGTCTCCGGACTAGCGTATTCCTACGAGCAGTACTTC. This encodes CSVSGLAYSYEQYF.

The genes are TRBV4-3 and TRBJ2-7, with 8 nucleotides matching TRBD2. The V gene's germline CDR1 is LGHNA and CDR2 YSLEER. CDR3 length equals 14 residues. V shed 4 bases, J shed 4 bases, and the junction held 6 bases outside the gene matches. In nucleotides, the CDR3 is TGCGCCAGCAGCCCTACTAGCGGAGAATACGAGCAGTACTTC. It translates to CASSPTSGEYEQYF.

The rearrangement links TRBV9 to TRBJ2-2; D is undetermined. Germline assignment: CDR1 SGDLS and CDR2 YYNGEE. Deletions cut 0 bases from V and 0 bases from J, with 6 bases between. CDR3 length equals 15 residues. The CDR3 loop is CASSVGQANTGELFF. The DNA for the CDR3 is TGTGCCAGCAGCGTAGGCCAGGCGAACACCGGGGAGCTGTTTTTT.

This clone was seen more than once but under ten times. The gene calls are TRBV6-1 and TRBJ1-4; D is possibly TRBD1 (5 bases). Per the germline V gene, CDR1 is MNHNS and CDR2 is SASEGT. CDR3 length: 14 residues. Trimming cost V 1 base and J 3 bases, with 6 bases left between them. This chain's CDR3 is CASSEGRANEKLFF. The CDR3 DNA reads as TGTGCCAGCAGTGAAGGCAGGGCTAATGAAAAACTGTTTTTT.

The rearrangement links TRBV27 to TRBJ1-2, with a possible D match to TRBD1 (6 bases). Germline V gene data show CDR1 as MNHEY and CDR2 as SMNVEV (reference sequence). Trimming stripped 5 bases from V and 7 bases from J, with 17 bases between. This CDR3 is built from 14 residues. CDR3 loop: CASSTTGFEGGYTF. CDR3 DNA: TGTGCCAGCAGTACAACAGGGTTCGAGGGTGGCTACACCTTC.

J is TRBJ1-1 and V is TRBV6-1; perhaps TRBD1 as D (5 bases). There are 14 residues in the CDR3. Germline V gives CDR1 MNHNS, CDR2 SASEGT. V was pared by 3 bases and J by 4 bases, with 12 bases between. The CDR3 DNA follows: TGTGCCAGCAGTGAGTCAGGGCTCATCACTGAAGCTTTCTTT. Translated: CASSESGLITEAFF.

The rearrangement joins TRBV27 to TRBJ2-2; D gene unclear. Trimming left V 4 bases short and J 2 bases short, with 14 bases between. This CDR3 has 16 amino acids. In germline, CDR1 is MNHEY, CDR2 SMNVEV (reference sequence). The CDR3 is CASSSTWALNTGELFF. CDR3 sequence (DNA): TGTGCCAGCAGTTCGACGTGGGCCCTCAACACCGGGGAGCTGTTTTTT.

CDR3 in DNA: TGCGCCAGCAGCTTAACTACGGGAGGAAACTACAATGAGCAGTTCTTC. Protein product: CASSLTTGGNYNEQFF. The gene calls are TRBV5-1 and TRBJ2-1, with 7 bases lining up with TRBD2. The V gene's germline CDR1 is SGHRS and CDR2 YFSETQ. CDR3 length equals 16 residues. Trimming cost V 2 bases and J 3 bases; bases outside gene matches: 8.

The chain links TRBV19 to TRBJ2-7, with D unresolved. Germline V gene data show CDR1 as LNHDA and CDR2 as SQIVND (reference sequence). This CDR3 comprises 13 residues. V lost 5 bases and J lost 5, with 13 bases in between. In DNA, the CDR3 is TGTGCCAGTAGTCCTCGGTTACCCGACGAGCAGTACTTC. This codes for CASSPRLPDEQYF.

The gene calls are TRBV28 and TRBJ2-4; 8 bases are shared with TRBD2. The J segment lost 0 bases and the V segment lost 5 bases, leaving 9 bases of the junction unmatched. The CDR3 consists of 17 residues. The germline V gene has CDR1 MDHEN and CDR2 SYDVKM. CDR3 nucleotides: TGTGCCAGCAGTACCCGAGCGGGAGTCCTAGCCAAAAACATTCAGTACTTC. The encoded protein is CASSTRAGVLAKNIQYF.

This clone was picked up a small number of times. The chain uses TRBV9 and TRBJ1-1; the D is unclear. Germline CDR1 is SGDLS and CDR2 is YYNGEE. This CDR3 has 15 amino acids. The V and J ends lost 4 bases and 2 bases respectively, with 15 bases between them. The CDR3 bases are TGTGCCAGCAGCCCAATTCCGAGACATAACACTGAAGCTTTCTTT. This translates into CASSPIPRHNTEAFF.

V usage is TRBV4-1 and J usage is TRBJ2-3; D remains ambiguous. Trimming shortened V by 1 base and J by 4 bases, and 15 bases separated the two germline ends. The length of the CDR3 is 16 residues. Looked up from germline, CDR1 is MGHRA and CDR2 is YSYEKL. For the CDR3, the DNA is TGCGCCAGCAGCCAAGGAGGCGCGAGTGGCGCAGATACGCAGTATTTT. Translated, it gives CASSQGGASGADTQYF.

The chain links TRBV5-1 to TRBJ2-1, with 8 bases identical to TRBD2. The trim removed 0 bases at V and 7 bases at J, leaving 6 bases unmatched. Germline CDR1 and CDR2: SGHRS and YFSETQ. The CDR3 length is 15 residues. The CDR3 protein is CASSLGLAPGNEQFF. CDR3 DNA: TGCGCCAGCAGCTTGGGACTAGCGCCCGGGAATGAGCAGTTCTTC.

J is TRBJ2-1 and V is TRBV6-1, with a tentative D call TRBD2 (6 bases). The CDR3 extends over 17 amino acids. CDR1 is MNHNS and CDR2 is SASEGT in the germline V gene. Trimming removed 4 bases at V and 1 base at J, with 17 bases between. The CDR3 region is CASSGRVSGTSYNEQFF. In DNA form, the CDR3 reads TGTGCCAGCAGTGGGCGGGTTAGCGGTACATCCTACAATGAGCAGTTCTTC.

This chain links TRBV19 with TRBJ1-1; D is perhaps TRBD1 (5 bases). Germline loops: CDR1 LNHDA, CDR2 SQIVND (reference sequence). The CDR3 has 15 amino acids. V was shortened by 5 bases and J by 6 bases, with 19 bases between the two germline ends. The DNA for the CDR3 is TGTGCCAGTAGTTTACACGGGGGAAGAAAGGCTGAAGCTTTCTTT. Translated, it gives CASSLHGGRKAEAFF.

The rearrangement uses TRBV7-8 and TRBJ2-7; no definite D call. The V and J ends lost 4 bases and 5 bases respectively, with 18 bases between them. This CDR3 comprises 15 residues. CDR1 SGHVS and CDR2 FQNEAQ come from the germline V gene. The CDR3, as DNA: TGTGCCAGCAGCTCGGTCTCGGCCCCTCTAGACGAGCAGTACTTC. Protein sequence: CASSSVSAPLDEQYF.

V and J are TRBV27 and TRBJ2-5, with unresolved D. The CDR3 consists of 14 residues. V was clipped by 5 bases and J by 0 bases, with 10 bases between them. Germline V gives CDR1 MNHEY, CDR2 SMNVEV (reference sequence). Here the CDR3 reads CASSPTVYQETQYF. DNA of the CDR3: TGTGCCAGCAGTCCTACAGTATACCAAGAGACCCAGTACTTC.

The chain links TRBV28 to TRBJ2-1; TRBD2 matches 14 bases. CDR1 is MDHEN and CDR2 is SYDVKM in the germline V gene. V was pared by 2 bases and J by 12 bases, with 6 bases of the junction left unmatched. The CDR3 runs 15 residues. The CDR3 coding sequence is TGTGCCAGCAGTTTAGTCGGGACTAGCGGGGGTAGGCAGTTCTTC. Translating it yields CASSLVGTSGGRQFF.

The V and J genes are TRBV19 and TRBJ2-1; the D is unclear. V was pared by 3 bases and J by 5 bases, with 14 bases between. Germline V gene sequence: CDR1 LNHDA, CDR2 SQIVND (reference sequence). The CDR3 is made up of 15 amino acids. DNA for the CDR3: TGTGCCAGTAGTATTCTAGTTACGTATAACAATGAGCAGTTCTTC. This gives the protein CASSILVTYNNEQFF.

The chain employs TRBV27 and TRBJ1-5, with 8 nucleotides matching TRBD1. The CDR3 covers 15 residues. The trim removed 5 bases at V and 5 bases at J, leaving 8 bases unmatched. The germline gives CDR1 MNHEY, CDR2 SMNVEV (reference sequence). The chain's CDR3 is CASSIWSGGDQPQHF. DNA of the CDR3: TGTGCCAGCAGTATTTGGTCAGGGGGCGATCAGCCCCAGCATTTT.

The rearrangement joins TRBV28 to TRBJ1-2; 7 bases map to TRBD1. V lost 8 bases to trimming and J lost 8 bases; unmatched junction nucleotides: 20. CDR3 size: 16 residues. In germline, CDR1 is MDHEN, CDR2 SYDVKM. CDR3 sequence reads: CASGYRGGQGGLGYTF. CDR3 in DNA: TGTGCCAGCGGCTACCGCGGAGGGCAGGGGGGTTTGGGCTACACCTTC.

The chain employs TRBV27 and TRBJ2-5, with TRBD2 matching over 11 bases. This CDR3 has 14 amino acids. V was clipped by 3 bases and J by 11 bases; unmatched bases: 8. Germline V gene data show CDR1 as MNHEY and CDR2 as SMNVEV (reference sequence). The DNA for the CDR3 is TGTGCCAGCAGTTTTAGCGGGGGGGGTGGGGAGCAGTACTTC. Translation gives CASSFSGGGGEQYF.

The chain employs TRBV9 and TRBJ1-5, with D possibly matching TRBD1 (5 bases). This CDR3 comprises 13 residues. The germline V gene has CDR1 SGDLS and CDR2 YYNGEE. Trimming removed 7 bases at V and 7 bases at J, with 15 bases between. DNA of the CDR3: TGTGCCAGCGGGGCAGGTATGGTGCAGCCCCAGCATTTT. It encodes CASGAGMVQPQHF. The variable domain in full, with the rest retrieved from reference TRBV9 and TRBJ1-5, is DSGVTQTPKHLITATGQRVTLRCSPRSGDLSVYWYQQSLDQGLQFLIQYYNGEERAKGNILERFSAQQFPDLHSELNLSSLELGDSALYFCASGAGMVQPQHFGDGTRLSIL.

The V and J genes are TRBV7-2 and TRBJ2-7; D gene unclear. The CDR3 has 13 amino acids. Trimming pared 1 base from V and 5 bases from J, leaving 9 bases between. CDR1 and CDR2 (germline): SGHTA, FQGNSA. CDR3 DNA sequence: TGTGCCAGCAGCTTAGGTCCGGGTAACGAGCAGTACTTC. This sequence encodes CASSLGPGNEQYF.

This chain connects TRBV5-6 to TRBJ1-2; 9 bases are a match to TRBD1. This CDR3 region has 17 residues. With 2 bases clipped from V and 4 bases from J, the junction kept 12 bases outside the gene matches. Germline V gene sequence: CDR1 SGHDT, CDR2 YYEEEE. CDR3 nucleotide sequence: TGTGCCAGCAGCTTCTACGCCGGGACAGGGATGGCCTATGGCTACACCTTC. Its translation: CASSFYAGTGMAYGYTF.

The chain links TRBV19 to TRBJ1-5; 9 nucleotides match TRBD1. The CDR3 loop spans 16 amino acids. In germline, CDR1 is LNHDA, CDR2 SQIVND (reference sequence). J lost 3 bases, V lost 5 bases, and 8 bases had no gene match. The CDR3: CASSSPGQGPNQPQHF. The CDR3 coding sequence is TGTGCCAGTAGTTCTCCGGGACAGGGCCCCAATCAGCCCCAGCATTTT. Filled out from reference TRBV19 and TRBJ1-5, the complete variable domain reads DGGITQSPKYLFRKEGQNVTLSCEQNLNHDAMYWYRQDPGQGLRLIYYSQIVNDFQKGDIAEGYSVSREKKESFPLTVTSAQKNPTAFYLCASSSPGQGPNQPQHFGDGTRLSIL.